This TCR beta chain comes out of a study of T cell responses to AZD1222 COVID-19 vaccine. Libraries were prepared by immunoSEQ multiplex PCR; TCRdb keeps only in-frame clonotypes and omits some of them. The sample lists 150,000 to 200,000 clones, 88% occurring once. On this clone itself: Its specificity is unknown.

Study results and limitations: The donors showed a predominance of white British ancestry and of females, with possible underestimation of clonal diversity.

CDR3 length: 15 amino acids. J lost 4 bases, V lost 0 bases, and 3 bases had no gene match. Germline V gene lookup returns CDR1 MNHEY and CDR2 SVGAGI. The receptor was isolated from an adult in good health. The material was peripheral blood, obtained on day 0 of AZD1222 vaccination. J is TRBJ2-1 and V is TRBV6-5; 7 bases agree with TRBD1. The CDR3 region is CASSYSGTEYNEQFF. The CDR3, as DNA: TGTGCCAGCAGTTACTCCGGGACAGAATACAATGAGCAGTTCTTC.